Listed below are T cell receptor beta chains from one sample, sequenced in a study of control samples from healthy donors and cancer patients. Sequencing used immunoSEQ multiplex PCR; TCRdb keeps in-frame clones, though not all of them. This table has approximately 160,000 clones, roughly 92% appearing once. Sequenced material: blood. Every receptor here comes from a woman aged 18-29 years in good health. Both conserved end residues are part of each CDR3. D genes are given only for firm matches. Some rows mark clone size as missing; the rest say once, few, many or name a class of expanded clone.

j_call | v_call | d_call | clone_size | cdr3_nt | cdr3_aa
TRBJ2-6 | TRBV11-2 | - | - | TGTGCCAGCAGCTTATTATTAGAAGGGGCCAACGTCCTGACTTTC | CASSLLLEGANVLTF
TRBJ1-2 | TRBV7-2 | TRBD1 | few | TGTGCCAGCAGCTTATCCCGACAGGGTGGCTACACCTTC | CASSLSRQGGYTF
TRBJ1-1 | TRBV7-9 | - | - | TGTGCCAGCAGTTGGGGGCTCCGTAACACTGAAGCTTTCTTT | CASSWGLRNTEAFF
TRBJ2-1 | TRBV11-3 | - | - | TGTGCCAGCAGCTTAGGGGGAAGGGAGTACAATGAGCAGTTCTTC | CASSLGGREYNEQFF
TRBJ1-1 | TRBV11-2 | - | - | TGTGCCAGCAGTAATACTGCCTTGAACACTGAAGCTTTCTTT | CASSNTALNTEAFF
TRBJ2-3 | TRBV3-1/TRBV3-2 | - | - | TGTGCCAGCAGCCAATTCGGCCGCACAGATACGCAGTATTTT | CASSQFGRTDTQYF
TRBJ1-5 | TRBV5-4 | TRBD1 | - | TGTGCCAGCAGCTTACAGGGGGCGGATCAGCCCCAGCATTTT | CASSLQGADQPQHF
TRBJ1-1 | TRBV28 | - | - | TGTGCCAGCAGCTACCGGGACACCAAAGCTTTCTTT | CASSYRDTKAFF
TRBJ2-7 | TRBV5-4 | - | - | TGTGCCAGCAGCTTTCTGGGGGGCGGCGAGCAGTACTTC | CASSFLGGGEQYF
TRBJ2-7 | TRBV3-1/TRBV3-2 | TRBD1 | - | TGTGCCAGCAGCCCCTTGAGGGACAGGGGATACGAGCAGTACTTC | CASSPLRDRGYEQYF
TRBJ1-2 | TRBV6-5 | - | - | TGTGCCAGCAGTCCTCGGTCGGAGTACTATGGCTACACCTTC | CASSPRSEYYGYTF
TRBJ1-5 | TRBV27 | TRBD1 | - | TGTGCCAGCAGTTTATCGAGGGGGCAGGGACAGCCCCAGCATTTT | CASSLSRGQGQPQHF
TRBJ1-5 | TRBV9 | - | - | TGTGCCAGCAGCGACGAACCCGGGACGGGGCAGCCCCAGCATTTT | CASSDEPGTGQPQHF
TRBJ1-5 | TRBV6-1 | - | - | TGTGCCAGCAGTGAAAGCAGGGGCGGTGCCCAGCCCCAGCATTTT | CASSESRGGAQPQHF
TRBJ2-2 | TRBV5-4 | - | - | TGTGCCAGCAGCTTGGAGCGGTCGGCGGGGGAGCTGTTTTTT | CASSLERSAGELFF
TRBJ2-7 | TRBV10-3 | - | - | TGTGCCATCAGTGGTTGGCAGCGGACCTACGAGCAGTACTTC | CAISGWQRTYEQYF
TRBJ1-5 | TRBV28 | - | once | TGTGCCAGCAGTATCTGGGGGCGCAGGGATCAGCCCCAGCATTTT | CASSIWGRRDQPQHF
TRBJ2-7 | TRBV9 | - | - | TGTGCCAGCAGCGCCCGTTGGGACAAACCCTACGAGCAGTACTTC | CASSARWDKPYEQYF
TRBJ2-3 | TRBV10-3 | - | - | TGTGCCACCAAGTCGGGACTCAGCACAGATACGCAGTATTTT | CATKSGLSTDTQYF
TRBJ1-4 | TRBV11-3 | - | - | TGTGCCAGCAGCTTAGGTCGGATTGCAACTAATGAAAAACTGTTTTTT | CASSLGRIATNEKLFF
TRBJ1-4 | TRBV6-5 | - | - | TGTGCCAGCTCGCGGACAAGAGATGAAAAACTGTTTTTT | CASSRTRDEKLFF
TRBJ2-1 | TRBV29-1 | - | - | TGCAGCGTTGGGGCCAGGGGGGCGGGAACCTACAATGAGCAGTTCTTC | CSVGARGAGTYNEQFF
TRBJ1-1 | TRBV7-2 | TRBD1 | - | TGTGCCAGCGGAGGGGCAGGGGGAAACACTGAAGCTTTCTTT | CASGGAGGNTEAFF
TRBJ1-1 | TRBV7-9 | - | - | TGTGCCAGCAGCTTGACAGTTTTGAACACTGAAGCTTTCTTT | CASSLTVLNTEAFF
TRBJ1-2 | TRBV27 | - | - | TGTGCCAGCAGTCCAGGGACGGTCTATGGCTACACCTTC | CASSPGTVYGYTF
TRBJ1-2 | TRBV5-4 | - | - | TGTGCCAGCAGCTTGGCCCCACCGACAAGGTCTAACTATGGCTACACCTTC | CASSLAPPTRSNYGYTF
TRBJ2-2 | TRBV5-1 | TRBD2 | - | TGCGCCAGCAGCTTGGCACTAGCGGGGGCCTTGAACACCGGGGAGCTGTTTTTT | CASSLALAGALNTGELFF
TRBJ2-1 | TRBV5-4 | - | - | TGTGCCAGCAGCTTGGTAGGCCCCTCCAATGAGCAGTTCTTC | CASSLVGPSNEQFF
TRBJ1-2 | TRBV7-2 | - | - | TGTGCCAGCAGCTTAGCGTGGGAGGGTACGAGCTACACCTTC | CASSLAWEGTSYTF
TRBJ2-1 | TRBV6-2/TRBV6-3 | - | - | TGTGCCAGCAGTTTATTAGCGAGCTCCTACAATGAGCAGTTCTTC | CASSLLASSYNEQFF
TRBJ2-6 | TRBV28 | - | once | TGTGCCAGCAGTCGCGGGACAGTCAACTCTGGGGCCAACGTCCTGACTTTC | CASSRGTVNSGANVLTF
TRBJ1-1 | TRBV3-1/TRBV3-2 | - | - | TGTGCCAGCAGCCAAGATTTGCGTGAAGCTTTCTTT | CASSQDLREAFF
TRBJ1-1 | TRBV11-3 | - | - | TGTGCCAGCAGCAGGTCAACCACTGAAGCTTTCTTT | CASSRSTTEAFF
TRBJ2-1 | TRBV18 | - | - | TGTGCCAGCTCACCAGGGCAGGAGGAGTACAATGAGCAGTTCTTC | CASSPGQEEYNEQFF
TRBJ2-1 | TRBV7-2 | - | - | TGTGCCAGCAGCCTCAGGGTTGAGCAGTTCTTC | CASSLRVEQFF
TRBJ1-6 | TRBV9 | TRBD1 | - | TGTGCCAGCAGCGTAGGGACAGGGGTGGATTCACCCCTCCACTTT | CASSVGTGVDSPLHF
TRBJ2-5 | TRBV4-3 | - | - | TGCGCCAGCAGCCATTTCTCGGACACCGAAGAGACCCAGTACTTC | CASSHFSDTEETQYF
TRBJ1-2 | TRBV12-5 | - | - | TGTGCTAGTGGTTTGGTAGCGGATTATGGCTACACCTTC | CASGLVADYGYTF
TRBJ1-2 | TRBV7-9 | TRBD1 | - | TGTGCCAGCATTCTGGGACAGTCAAACACCTTC | CASILGQSNTF
TRBJ2-3 | TRBV7-2 | - | - | TGTGCCAGCAGCTTCAGTACAGATACGCAGTATTTT | CASSFSTDTQYF
TRBJ2-2 | TRBV13 | - | - | TGTGCCAGCAGCCCCGGACACCCGAACACCGGGGAGCTGTTTTTT | CASSPGHPNTGELFF
TRBJ1-3 | TRBV9 | - | - | TGTGCCAGCAGCGTTGAAGGAAACTCTGGAAACACCATATATTTT | CASSVEGNSGNTIYF
TRBJ1-6 | TRBV5-4 | - | - | TGTGCCAGCACCCGAGGGGGGGGGCAGTCACCCCTCCACTTT | CASTRGGGQSPLHF
TRBJ1-5 | TRBV15 | - | - | TGTGCCACCAGCAGAGATCGGATCAATCAGCCCCAGCATTTT | CATSRDRINQPQHF
TRBJ1-1 | TRBV19 | - | - | TGTGCCAGTAGTCTGGACAGGAACACTGAAGCTTTCTTT | CASSLDRNTEAFF
TRBJ1-1 | TRBV18 | TRBD1 | - | TGTGCCAGCTCACCTGGACAGGAAATCACTGAAGCTTTCTTT | CASSPGQEITEAFF
TRBJ2-5 | TRBV7-9 | TRBD1 | - | TGTGCCAGCAGCAACCCGGGGACAGTTCAAGAGACCCAGTACTTC | CASSNPGTVQETQYF
TRBJ1-3 | TRBV25-1 | - | - | TGTGCCAGCAGTCTCGATGGAGGAAACACCATATATTTT | CASSLDGGNTIYF
TRBJ2-7 | TRBV27 | - | - | TGTGCCACCCAGGCGGCGCTGGGTTTAGAGCAGTACTTC | CATQAALGLEQYF
TRBJ1-1 | TRBV29-1 | - | - | TGCAGCGTGTGGGAGCCATCCCGATCGAACACTGAAGCTTTCTTT | CSVWEPSRSNTEAFF
TRBJ1-2 | TRBV3-1/TRBV3-2 | - | - | TGTGCCAGCAGCCAAGATCACGGGACAAATGTTCCAAGGTCCTATGGCTACACCTTC | CASSQDHGTNVPRSYGYTF
TRBJ2-6 | TRBV27 | - | - | TGTGCCAGCAGTCCGACGGGTGGGGCCAACGTCCTGACTTTC | CASSPTGGANVLTF